The 13 T cell receptor beta chains below all came from one sample that was sequenced in a study of Graves' ophthalmopathy and Graves' hyperthyroidism. The study amplified TCR beta CDR3 regions using RNA transcripts. An opening RT-PCR round employed HTBI primers and preceded a second-round multiplex PCR. TCRdb independently ran MiXCR on the multiplex PCR reads; one entry per CDR3 protein. The sample lists about 220,000 distinct CDR3 sequences, 20% to 25% occurring once. The sequenced sample consisted of peripheral blood. Every receptor here comes from a woman between 45 and 60 years old with Graves' ophthalmopathy.

V gene TRBV6-1 combines with J gene TRBJ2-5; D may be TRBD1 or TRBD2 (5 bases each). Trimming took 6 bases from V and 10 from J, leaving 21 bases between them. The CDR3 spans 14 residues. Germline CDR1 and CDR2: MNHNS and SASEGT. CDR3 sequence reads: CASRHTGTTAHQYF. As DNA, the CDR3 is TGTGCCAGCAGACACACCGGGACCACAGCGCACCAGTACTTC.

In this sample, this clonotype turned up many times. The chain links TRBV24-1 to TRBJ2-2; TRBD2 agrees at 10 bases. Germline V lookup: CDR1 KGHDR, CDR2 SFDVKD. J lost 5 bases, V lost 6 bases, and 2 bases had no gene match. The CDR3 has 14 amino acids. The chain's CDR3 is CATSPSGRTGELFF. The CDR3 region has the DNA TGTGCCACCAGTCCTAGCGGGAGAACCGGGGAGCTGTTTTTT.

This clonotype was counted ten times or more. The chain recombines TRBV29-1 with TRBJ1-2, with a tentative D call TRBD1 (5 bases). Germline V lookup: CDR1 SQVTM, CDR2 ANQGSEA. The CDR3 has 13 amino acids. Trimming removed 3 bases at V and 0 bases at J, with 8 bases between. This CDR3 reads CSVEADTNYGYTF. CDR3 DNA: TGCAGCGTTGAGGCGGACACTAACTATGGCTACACCTTC.

The V and J genes are TRBV2 and TRBJ2-7; D gene ambiguous. The CDR3 length is 11 residues. Trimming removed 3 bases at V and 7 bases at J, with 7 bases between. From germline, CDR1 is SNHLY and CDR2 FYNNEI. DNA for the CDR3: TGTGCCAGCAGTGAGTATGATGAGCAGTACTTC. Translation: CASSEYDEQYF.

At least ten counts were recorded for this clonotype. J is TRBJ2-7 and V is TRBV20-1; D gene ambiguous. Germline V gene data show CDR1 as DFQATT and CDR2 as SNEGSKA (reference sequence). Trimming left V 5 bases short and J 7 bases short, with 12 bases between. The CDR3 has 11 residues. The CDR3 nucleotides are TGCAGTGCTGATGGGCCTCTAGAGCAGTACTTC. Protein sequence: CSADGPLEQYF.

This clonotype was detected ten times or more. This may be a read error, as it is one base from a much larger clone. The chain employs TRBV12-3 or TRBV12-4 and TRBJ2-7; maybe TRBD2 (5 bases). This CDR3 spans 15 amino acids. Trimming removed 6 bases from V and 4 bases from J, with 19 bases in between. This CDR3 is CASSPGLVDLYEQYF. The CDR3 region has the DNA TGTGCCAGCAGCCCCGGGCTAGTGGACTTATACGAGCAGTACTTC.

In its sample, this clonotype was seen many times. The chain combines TRBV20-1 with TRBJ1-6, with D perhaps TRBD1 (6 bases). V was cut by 0 bases and J by 0 bases, with 9 bases left in between. The CDR3 sequence is 16 residues long. Germline loops: CDR1 DFQATT, CDR2 SNEGSKA (reference sequence). The CDR3 loop is CSARETGLSYNSPLHF. In nucleotides, the CDR3 is TGCAGTGCTAGAGAAACAGGGCTCTCCTATAATTCACCCCTCCACTTT.

This clonotype was counted at least ten times. This chain connects TRBV5-1 to TRBJ1-6; the D gene is possibly TRBD1 (5 bases). Per the germline V gene, CDR1 is SGHRS and CDR2 is YFSETQ. There are 17 residues in the CDR3. Deletions cut 4 bases from V and 5 bases from J, with 19 bases between. The DNA for the CDR3 is TGCGCCAGCAGCACCCGCCGGGGAGGGGTGGATAATTCACCCCTCCACTTT. Its protein is CASSTRRGGVDNSPLHF. Looking up the rest from reference TRBV5-1 and TRBJ1-6 gives the full variable domain: KAGVTQTPRYLIKTRGQQVTLSCSPISGHRSVSWYQQTPGQGLQFLFEYFSETQRNKGNFPGRFSGRQFSNSRSEMNVSTLELGDSALYLCASSTRRGGVDNSPLHFGNGTRLTVT.

In this sample, this clonotype turned up many times. The gene calls are TRBV29-1 and TRBJ1-3; no firm D call. The germline V and J ends were trimmed by 5 bases and 1 base, with 6 bases remaining between them. CDR1 and CDR2 from the germline V gene are SQVTM and ANQGSEA. CDR3 length equals 12 residues. The DNA for the CDR3 is TGCAGCGTTTCAGGATCTGGAAACACCATATATTTT. Amino acid sequence: CSVSGSGNTIYF.

This clonotype was found many times. DNA of the CDR3: TGTGCCAGCAGCCCATGGACTAGCGGGAAAACCTACGAGCAGTACTTC. It specifies CASSPWTSGKTYEQYF. The chain is built from TRBV6-2 or TRBV6-3 and TRBJ2-7, with TRBD2 matching 12 bases. V trimming: 6 bases; J trimming: 2 bases; junction bases outside the gene matches: 8. The CDR3 runs to 16 residues. In germline, CDR1 is MNHEY, CDR2 SVGEGT.

This clonotype was observed at least ten times. The chain links TRBV12-3 or TRBV12-4 to TRBJ1-2; 9 bases match TRBD1. The junction had 5 bases not matched to a gene; V was cut back by 5 bases and J by 7 bases. There are 13 residues in the CDR3. The CDR3 DNA is TGTGCCAGCAGTCCTGGGACAGGGACTGGCTACACCTTC. Translated, it gives CASSPGTGTGYTF.

This clonotype has a single count. The V call is TRBV30, the J call TRBJ1-2; tentative D call: TRBD1 (6 bases). This CDR3 has 15 residues. Per the germline V gene, CDR1 is GTSNPN and CDR2 is SVGIG (reference sequence). Deletions cut 4 bases from V and 2 bases from J, with 17 bases between. This CDR3 is CAWTPLGQPNYGYTF. In DNA form, the CDR3 reads TGTGCCTGGACCCCTCTCGGACAGCCGAACTATGGCTACACCTTC.

In its sample, this clonotype was seen many times. One junction end does not reproduce the germline sequence, and a read error may be involved. This chain joins TRBV7-7 and TRBJ1-1, with D possibly matching TRBD1 (6 bases). Germline V CDR1 and CDR2: SSHAT, FNYEAQ (reference sequence). The CDR3 covers 14 residues. CDR3 sequence reads: CASSTPDRRIEAFF. The CDR3 DNA reads TGTGCTAGCAGCACCCCGGACAGACGGATTGAAGCTTTCTTT.